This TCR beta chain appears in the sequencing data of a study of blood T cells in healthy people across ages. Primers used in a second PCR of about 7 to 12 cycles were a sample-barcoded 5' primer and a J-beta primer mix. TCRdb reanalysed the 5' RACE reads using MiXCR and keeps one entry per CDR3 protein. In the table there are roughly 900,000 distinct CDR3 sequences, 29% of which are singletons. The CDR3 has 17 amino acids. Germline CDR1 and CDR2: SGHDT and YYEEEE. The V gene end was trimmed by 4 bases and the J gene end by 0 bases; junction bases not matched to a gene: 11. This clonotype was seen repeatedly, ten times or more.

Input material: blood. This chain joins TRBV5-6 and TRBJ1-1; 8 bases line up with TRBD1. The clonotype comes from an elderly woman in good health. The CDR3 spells CASSRLRGPKMNTEAFF. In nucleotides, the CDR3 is TGTGCCAGCAGCCGTCTCAGGGGGCCTAAAATGAACACTGAAGCTTTCTTT.